This T cell receptor beta chain was sequenced during a study of beta chain features in type 1 diabetes. Study findings and constraints: The study left unresolved whether HLA type influences TCRB rearrangement.

With respect to this clone: Antigen specificity is unknown.

Sequencing targeted expressed TCRB transcripts, as all isolated RNA had been reverse transcribed. Each sample of naive, central memory or regulatory T cells had, on average, about 3.5 million reads. Libraries were prepared by immunoSEQ multiplex PCR; TCRdb keeps only in-frame clonotypes and omits some of them. The sample carries 450,000 to 600,000 clones, about 32% recorded once. Per germline, CDR1 SGHDT and CDR2 YYEEEE. The CDR3 extends over 17 amino acids. V shed 3 bases and J 4 bases; nucleotides not matched to a gene: 12. Sequencing used naive CD4+ T cells from blood. The chain couples TRBV5-6 to TRBJ2-3, with TRBD1 matching over 9 bases. The sequence was obtained from a man aged 18 to 30 in good health. The CDR3 is CASSSAIRDRVPDTQYF. The DNA for the CDR3 is TGTGCCAGCAGCTCGGCGATCCGGGACAGGGTACCAGATACGCAGTATTTT.